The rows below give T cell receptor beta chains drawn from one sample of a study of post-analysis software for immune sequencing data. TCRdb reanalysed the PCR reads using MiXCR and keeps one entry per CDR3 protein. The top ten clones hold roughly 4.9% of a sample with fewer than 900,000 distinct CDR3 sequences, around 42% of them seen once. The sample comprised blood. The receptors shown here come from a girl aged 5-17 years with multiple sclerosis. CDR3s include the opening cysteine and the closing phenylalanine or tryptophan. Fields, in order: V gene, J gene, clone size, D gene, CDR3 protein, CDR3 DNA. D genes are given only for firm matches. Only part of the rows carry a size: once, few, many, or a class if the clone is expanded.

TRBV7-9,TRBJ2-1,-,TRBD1,CASSTTPDRLEQFF,TGTGCCAGCAGCACAACCCCGGACAGGCTTGAGCAGTTCTTC
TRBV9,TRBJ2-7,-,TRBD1,CASSSRDSSIYEQYF,TGTGCCAGCAGCTCGAGGGACAGCTCTATTTACGAGCAGTACTTC
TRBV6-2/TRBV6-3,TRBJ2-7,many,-,CASSPRAREQYF,TGTGCCAGCAGCCCTAGGGCCCGCGAGCAGTACTTC
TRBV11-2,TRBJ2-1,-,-,CASSRISGPRSYNEQFF,TGTGCCAGCAGCAGGATATCGGGGCCCCGCTCCTACAATGAGCAGTTCTTC
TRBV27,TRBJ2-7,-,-,CASRGISEGTYEQYF,TGTGCCAGCAGGGGAATTTCAGAGGGCACCTACGAGCAGTACTTC
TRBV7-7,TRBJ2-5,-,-,CASSLGAGPKETQYF,TGTGCTAGCAGCTTAGGGGCAGGGCCCAAAGAGACCCAGTACTTC
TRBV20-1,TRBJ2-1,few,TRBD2,CSASRTSAYNEQFF,TGCAGTGCTAGTCGGACTAGCGCCTACAATGAGCAGTTCTTC
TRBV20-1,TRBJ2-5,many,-,CSANPRGRETQYF,TGCAGTGCCAACCCTCGGGGGCGGGAGACCCAGTACTTC
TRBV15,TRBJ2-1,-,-,CATSKGVTSSYNEQFF,TGTGCCACCAGCAAGGGGGTAACGAGCTCCTACAATGAGCAGTTCTTC
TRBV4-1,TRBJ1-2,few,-,CASSQDGLNYGYTF,TGCGCCAGCAGCCAAGACGGCCTTAACTATGGCTACACCTTC
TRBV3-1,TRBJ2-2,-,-,CASGQARGTGELFF,TGTGCCAGCGGCCAAGCCAGGGGCACCGGGGAGCTGTTTTTT
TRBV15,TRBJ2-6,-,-,CATGSSGANVLTF,TGTGCCACCGGGAGCTCTGGGGCCAACGTCCTGACTTTC
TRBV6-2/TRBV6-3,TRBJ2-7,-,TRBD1,CAGRIGQGREQYF,TGTGCCGGCAGGATCGGACAGGGGCGAGAGCAGTACTTC
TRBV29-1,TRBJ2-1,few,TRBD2,CSVLITSGSEQFF,TGCAGCGTCCTGATAACTAGCGGGAGTGAGCAGTTCTTC
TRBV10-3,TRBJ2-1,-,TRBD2,CAISGGLAGVEQFF,TGTGCCATCAGTGGCGGACTAGCGGGAGTTGAGCAGTTCTTC
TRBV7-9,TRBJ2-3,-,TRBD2,CASSSGLAEHTDTQYF,TGTGCCAGCAGCTCCGGACTAGCGGAACACACAGATACGCAGTATTTT
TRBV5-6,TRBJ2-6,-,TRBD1,CASSKSSGQSLSGANVLTF,TGTGCCAGCAGCAAAAGCTCGGGACAGTCCCTCTCTGGGGCCAACGTCCTGACTTTC
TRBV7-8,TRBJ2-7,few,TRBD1,CASSFLGGQGPYEQYF,TGTGCCAGCAGCTTCTTGGGGGGACAGGGACCCTACGAGCAGTACTTC
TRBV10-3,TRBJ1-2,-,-,CAISESSENYGYTF,TGTGCCATCAGTGAGTCGTCGGAGAACTATGGCTACACCTTC
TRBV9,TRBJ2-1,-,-,CASSVGQGNEQFF,TGTGCCAGCAGCGTAGGTCAGGGGAATGAGCAGTTCTTC
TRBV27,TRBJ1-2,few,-,CASSPAKGVAVYTF,TGTGCCAGCAGCCCGGCGAAGGGGGTGGCCGTCTACACCTTC
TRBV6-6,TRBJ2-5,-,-,CASSSRVRETQYF,TGTGCCAGCAGCTCCAGGGTCCGGGAGACCCAGTACTTC
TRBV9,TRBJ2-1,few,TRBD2,CASSVGGGNTNEQFF,TGTGCCAGCAGCGTAGGCGGGGGGAACACCAATGAGCAGTTCTTC
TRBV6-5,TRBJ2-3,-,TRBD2,CASSYVRLAGGNTDTQYF,TGTGCCAGCAGTTACGTCCGACTAGCGGGGGGGAACACAGATACGCAGTATTTT
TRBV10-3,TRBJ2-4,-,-,CAISDSGDPLWEQYF,TGTGCCATCAGCGATTCAGGGGATCCCCTGTGGGAGCAGTACTTC
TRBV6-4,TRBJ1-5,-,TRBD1,CASSETGYQPQHF,TGTGCCAGCAGTGAGACAGGGTATCAGCCCCAGCATTTT
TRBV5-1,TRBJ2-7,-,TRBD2,CASSLTRGSGEQYF,TGCGCCAGCAGCCTAACGCGGGGGAGTGGCGAGCAGTACTTC
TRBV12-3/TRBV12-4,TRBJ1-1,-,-,CASSSGGLKAFF,TGTGCCAGCAGTTCAGGAGGACTAAAAGCTTTCTTT
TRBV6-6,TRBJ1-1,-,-,CASSYSLTEAFF,TGTGCCAGCAGTTACTCCTTAACTGAAGCTTTCTTT
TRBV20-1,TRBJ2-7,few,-,CSARDMGSYEQYF,TGCAGTGCTAGAGATATGGGCAGCTACGAGCAGTACTTC
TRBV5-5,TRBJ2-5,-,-,CASSQTSLETQYF,TGTGCCAGCAGCCAGACTAGTTTAGAGACCCAGTACTTC
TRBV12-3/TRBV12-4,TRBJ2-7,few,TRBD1,CASSTGGPISEQYF,TGTGCCAGCAGTACAGGGGGCCCTATCTCCGAGCAGTACTTC
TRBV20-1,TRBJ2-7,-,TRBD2,CSASLAGGGEQYF,TGCAGTGCTAGTCTAGCGGGAGGAGGTGAGCAGTACTTC
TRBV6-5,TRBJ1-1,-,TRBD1,CASSYFGQGEAFF,TGTGCCAGCAGTTACTTCGGACAGGGAGAAGCTTTCTTT
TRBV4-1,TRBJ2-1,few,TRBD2,CASSQVVSGIDEQFF,TGCGCCAGCAGCCAAGTGGTTAGCGGGATAGATGAGCAGTTCTTC
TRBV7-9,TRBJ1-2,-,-,CASSPWEGLDGYTF,TGTGCCAGCAGCCCCTGGGAGGGGTTAGATGGCTACACCTTC
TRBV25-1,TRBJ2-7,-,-,CASRVGVEQYF,TGTGCCAGCCGTGTAGGGGTCGAGCAGTACTTC
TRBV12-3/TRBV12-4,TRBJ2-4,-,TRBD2,CASSLGLAGVHIQYF,TGTGCCAGCAGTCTGGGACTAGCGGGAGTACACATTCAGTACTTC
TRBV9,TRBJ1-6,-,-,CASSVAGANSPLHF,TGTGCCAGCAGCGTAGCAGGGGCGAATTCACCCCTCCACTTT
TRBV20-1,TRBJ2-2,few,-,CSASITGTPNTGELFF,TGCAGTGCTAGTATAACCGGGACACCGAACACCGGGGAGCTGTTTTTT
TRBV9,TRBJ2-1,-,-,CASSVEANNEQFF,TGTGCCAGCAGCGTAGAGGCGAACAATGAGCAGTTCTTC
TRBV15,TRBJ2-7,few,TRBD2,CATSKGLAGVEQYF,TGTGCCACCAGCAAGGGACTAGCGGGAGTCGAGCAGTACTTC